A single T cell receptor (beta chain) is shown here with its context. From germline, CDR1 is SGHKS and CDR2 YYEKEE (reference sequence). The CDR3 spans 15 residues. V gave up 4 bases and J gave up 7 bases, with 19 bases separating them. This sample was included in a study of T cells after yellow fever vaccination. Study at large: For low cell numbers, libraries were made with SMART-Seq v4 Ultra Low Input.

TCRdb reanalysed the 5' RACE reads using MiXCR and keeps one entry per CDR3 protein. The data hold approximately 610,000 distinct CDR3 sequences, with about 15% observed a single time. This receptor was identified in a man in his late teens or twenties who received the YFV17D yellow fever vaccine. The V call is TRBV5-5, the J call TRBJ2-3; possibly TRBD2 for D (5 bases). The material sequenced was PBMCs, taken 5 to 6 days after the first yellow fever vaccination. CDR3 DNA sequence: TGTGCCAGCAGCCCGGGAAGAACGCCCGCACATACGCAGTATTTT. As protein: CASSPGRTPAHTQYF.